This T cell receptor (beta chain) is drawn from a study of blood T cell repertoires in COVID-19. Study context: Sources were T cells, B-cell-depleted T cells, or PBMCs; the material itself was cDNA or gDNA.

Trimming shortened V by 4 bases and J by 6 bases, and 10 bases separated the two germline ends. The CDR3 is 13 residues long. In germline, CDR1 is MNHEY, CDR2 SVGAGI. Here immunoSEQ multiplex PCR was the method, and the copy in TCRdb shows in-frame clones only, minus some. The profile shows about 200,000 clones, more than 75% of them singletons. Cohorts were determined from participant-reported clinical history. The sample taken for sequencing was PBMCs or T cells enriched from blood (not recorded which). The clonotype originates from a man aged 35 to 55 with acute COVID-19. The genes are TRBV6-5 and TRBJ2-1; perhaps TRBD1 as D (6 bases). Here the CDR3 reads CASSFGGLNEQFF. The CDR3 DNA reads TGTGCCAGCAGTTTTGGGGGCCTCAATGAGCAGTTCTTC.